This record concerns one TCR beta chain sequence. Its antigen is still unknown. A much larger clone lies one base from this, so it may be a read error. This sample is part of a study of Graves' ophthalmopathy and Graves' hyperthyroidism (dated by TCRdb to between 2018 and 2020). With regard to the full study: Peripheral blood was collected at initial diagnosis, prior to any treatment. To tell Graves' ophthalmopathy apart from Graves' hyperthyroidism, and to predict which patients would progress to ophthalmopathy, the study relied on TCR beta repertoire signatures. After sampling, hyperthyroidism patients received methimazole starting at 30 mg daily, and ophthalmopathy patients received high-dose intravenous methylprednisolone. In total, under 150 blood samples were TCR-sequenced: around 42 ophthalmopathy, some 75 hyperthyroidism and some 17 hyperthyroidism-to-ophthalmopathy patients. For independent validation, a separate cohort was made up of some 18 hyperthyroidism patients plus 17 patients who later progressed from hyperthyroidism to ophthalmopathy. To explore V-J signatures distinguishing ophthalmopathy from hyperthyroidism, a discovery set of approximately 100 patients (more than 40 ophthalmopathy, roughly 56 stable hyperthyroidism) was enrolled. T-cell repertoires of thyroid tissue and blood were compared in more than 5 hyperthyroidism patients. The 80 to 100 discovery patients were randomly divided into training and test sets at a 7:3 ratio. On the study overall, not on this receptor specifically: In validation, the model predicted ophthalmopathy progression with about 71% sensitivity and roughly 78% specificity; approximately 12 predicted patients were CT-confirmed with GO in a median of approximately 6.5 months. In cross-validation, the 13-signature model distinguished ophthalmopathy from stable hyperthyroidism with less than 90% sensitivity and 81.08% specificity, while in the test set the corresponding values were approximately 80% and 75%. No statistical method was used to predetermine the sample size, and group allocation was not hidden from the investigators. Among expanded thyroid clonotypes with frequency above 0.001, most also showed up in blood, which suggests that blood repertoires may reflect the thyroid immune response.

TCR beta CDR3 regions were amplified from RNA transcripts for repertoire sequencing. The first round of RT-PCR was done with HTBI primers and the Qiagen OneStep RT-PCR kit, and was followed by a second round of multiplex PCR, then size selection and purification. Libraries were sequenced paired-end with 100 bp reads on an Illumina HiSeq2000. Per the original workflow: SOAPnuke was used to process the reads, throwing out any read that had adapters, had uncalled bases, had a mean Phred below 15, or lacked an exact constant-primer or identifier match. COPE v1.2.5 was used to merge the high-quality paired reads. Unique nucleotide sequences were defined as clonotypes and aligned to IMGT TRB V, D and J references using MiTCR v1.1. Analysis was restricted to V-J combinations with a frequency above 0.0001, which covered 98% to 99.2% of repertoires. A TCR clonal expansion and chaos score per V-J combination was defined as the ratio of F50 clonal expansion to chaos observed in the TCRdist matrix. Welch's t-statistics and random forest were used to narrow the features down to 10 to 15 V-J combinations, which were then fed into a naive Bayes classifier. The similarity between thyroid and blood repertoires was quantified using the Morisita-Horn index. The raw public reads went through TCRdb reprocessing: fastp at Q25, MiXCR clone calling, in-frame beta chains kept. Records with the same CDR3 protein are collapsed into one entry carrying the most frequent genes and DNA. It is TCRdb's table, rather than the study itself, that gives the V and J calls and clone size. This sample comprises hundreds of thousands of distinct CDR3 sequences, roughly a fifth of them detected only once. In total, the top ten clones hold around 45% of the sample.

Patients with ophthalmopathy had moderately to severely active disease, with a Clinical Activity Score of 3 or more, a NOSPECS grade of 4 or more, and a disease duration of less than 3 months. Patients with other autoimmune diseases, uncontrolled infections, pregnancy or lactation were excluded from the study. Diagnosis was based on clinical symptoms, serum thyroxine, TRAb, thyroid ultrasound and orbital computed tomography. Ficoll-Paque density gradient centrifugation was used to isolate PBMCs from approximately 10 ml of fresh peripheral blood. Total RNA was extracted with Trizol reagent and quality-checked on an Agilent 2100 Bioanalyzer. Taken from the germline V gene, the CDR1 and CDR2 loops are SQVTM and ANQGSEA. Counted from cysteine to phenylalanine, this CDR3 has 18 amino acids. The sequence is cut down to CDR3 DNA, 54 bases in frame from base 1.

Recombination connected TRBV29-1 to TRBJ1-2; TRBD1 matches 7 bases in the middle. The TCR sequence derives from a woman aged 45 to 65 with Graves' ophthalmopathy. Donor details come from another sample of the same person, matched by shared clones. Sequenced material: peripheral blood. The CDR3 protein: CSVPHRDSLGTGDYGHTF. The base sequence is TGCAGCGTTCCCCACCGGGACAGTCTGGGGACCGGTGACTATGGCCACACCTTC.